One and the same sample provided the 14 T cell receptor beta chains below, sequenced in a study of T-cell reconstitution after alpha-beta-depleted transplantation in children. The TCRbeta library was prepared with unique molecular identifiers. MiXCR was run by TCRdb on the PCR reads, yielding one entry per CDR3 protein. The data show 780,000 or so distinct CDR3 sequences, roughly 16% seen once. Specimen: PBMCs, mostly from graft donor cells, collected 360 days after TCRalphabeta/CD19-depleted stem cell transplant. The receptors shown here come from a male patient aged 5 to 17 who had a stem cell transplant for acute lymphoblastic leukemia, so the T cells may come from the graft donor.

This chain joins TRBV5-1 and TRBJ2-1; 9 nucleotides agree with TRBD1. CDR1 is SGHRS and CDR2 is YFSETQ in the germline V gene. Losses at the gene ends were 7 bases for V and 2 bases for J; bases not matched to a gene: 7. The CDR3 runs 15 residues. The CDR3 coding sequence is TGCGCCAGCTTCCCGGGACAGGGCCCCTACAATGAGCAGTTCTTC. This codes for CASFPGQGPYNEQFF.

The CDR3 region is CASSDGQGPDTQYF. CDR3 sequence (DNA): TGCGCCAGCAGCGATGGACAGGGCCCAGATACGCAGTATTTT. The chain recombines TRBV5-1 with TRBJ2-3; 8 bases are a match to TRBD1. Germline V gives CDR1 SGHRS, CDR2 YFSETQ. V trimming: 4 bases; J trimming: 4 bases; junction bases outside the gene matches: 5. CDR3 length: 14 residues.

V gene TRBV4-1 combines with J gene TRBJ2-2; D is unresolved. The CDR3 has 17 residues. Trimming took 2 bases from V and 3 from J, leaving 16 bases between them. Per germline, CDR1 MGHRA and CDR2 YSYEKL. DNA of the CDR3: TGCGCCAGCAGCCAACCCCCGATACGGGCGGACACCGGGGAGCTGTTTTTT. Translating gives CASSQPPIRADTGELFF.

The V and J genes are TRBV28 and TRBJ2-1; TRBD1 aligns across 10 bases. Germline V CDR1 and CDR2: MDHEN, SYDVKM. V dropped 3 bases and J dropped 8; count of bases not matched to a gene: 22. The CDR3 totals 20 residues. This CDR3 reads CASSFFSTGTGEYFVYEQFF. The CDR3 DNA follows: TGTGCCAGCAGTTTTTTTTCCACCGGGACAGGGGAATACTTCGTCTATGAGCAGTTCTTC. The entire variable domain, with the rest obtained from reference TRBV28 and TRBJ2-1, is as follows: DVKVTQSSRYLVKRTGEKVFLECVQDMDHENMFWYRQDPGLGLRLIYFSYDVKMKEKGDIPEGYSVSREKKERFSLILESASTNQTSMYLCASSFFSTGTGEYFVYEQFFGPGTRLTVL.

This clonotype was recorded many times. The chain couples TRBV6-5 to TRBJ1-2; D gene unclear. In germline, CDR1 is MNHEY, CDR2 SVGAGI. Trimming shortened V by 3 bases and J by 0 bases, and 8 bases separated the two germline ends. This CDR3 spans 14 amino acids. DNA for the CDR3: TGTGCCAGCAGTTATGGGAGAGCTAACTATGGCTACACCTTC. It codes for CASSYGRANYGYTF.

This clonotype occurred a few times. V and J are TRBV5-6 and TRBJ2-1; 7 bases map to TRBD1. Trimming removed 1 base from V and 4 bases from J; junction bases left unmatched: 11. The CDR3 consists of 17 residues. Germline V gives CDR1 SGHDT, CDR2 YYEEEE. Written as DNA, the CDR3 is TGTGCCAGCAGCTTGACCCCCGGGACAGCTTTTTACAATGAGCAGTTCTTC. Its protein product is CASSLTPGTAFYNEQFF.

The V gene is TRBV9, the J gene TRBJ2-7; 11 bases agree with TRBD2. Germline trimming cut 0 bases from V and 7 bases from J; bases unmatched to any gene: 12. Germline CDR1 and CDR2: SGDLS and YYNGEE. The CDR3 totals 17 residues. The CDR3 region is CASSVGTQLAGEDEQYF. In nucleotides, the CDR3 is TGTGCCAGCAGCGTAGGCACCCAACTAGCGGGAGAGGATGAGCAGTACTTC.

This clonotype showed up just a few times. The genes are TRBV7-9 and TRBJ1-1, with a weak D call TRBD1 (5 bases). The CDR3 runs 14 residues. The V end lost 3 bases, the J end lost 1 base, and 9 bases lay between the germline ends. Germline CDR1 is SEHNR and CDR2 is FQNEAQ (reference sequence). The CDR3 loop is CASSFLRENTEAFF. DNA of the CDR3: TGTGCCAGCAGCTTCCTCAGGGAGAACACTGAAGCTTTCTTT.

The chain carries TRBV3-1 and TRBJ2-1; 13 bases map to TRBD2. Germline assignment: CDR1 LGHDT and CDR2 YNNKEL (reference sequence). V trimming: 0 bases; J trimming: 12 bases; junction bases outside the gene matches: 8. This CDR3 contains 16 residues. The DNA for the CDR3 is TGTGCCAGCAGCCAAGAACTCGGACTAGCGGGAGTAGGGCAGTTCTTC. Translation: CASSQELGLAGVGQFF.

This clonotype turned up a few times. DNA for the CDR3: TGTGCCAGCAGTTTGGTCTTGGTCCACTCTGGAAACACCATATATTTT. Translated: CASSLVLVHSGNTIYF. This chain links TRBV28 with TRBJ1-3; D gene unclear. The V and J ends lost 3 bases and 0 bases respectively, with 12 bases between them. There are 16 residues in the CDR3. Looked up from germline, CDR1 is MDHEN and CDR2 is SYDVKM.

This clonotype was recorded many times. This chain joins TRBV20-1 and TRBJ2-1; possible D gene TRBD2, 5 bases. The CDR3 runs 13 residues. Germline CDR1 and CDR2: DFQATT and SNEGSKA (reference sequence). Trimming shortened V by 0 bases and J by 5 bases, and 8 bases separated the two germline ends. CDR3 loop: CSARDLAHNEQFF. Written as DNA, the CDR3 is TGCAGTGCTAGAGACCTAGCCCACAATGAGCAGTTCTTC.

The CDR3 DNA reads TGCGCCAGCGGAAGACCCTCTAACTATGGCTACACCTTC. As protein: CASGRPSNYGYTF. The rearrangement uses TRBV5-1 and TRBJ1-2; no definite D call. The germline CDR1 and CDR2 sequences are SGHRS and YFSETQ. Trimming took off 7 bases at V and 0 bases at J, with 10 bases between the two ends. The CDR3 runs to 13 residues.

V is TRBV5-1 and J is TRBJ1-1, with a possible D match to TRBD1 (5 bases). Germline assignment: CDR1 SGHRS and CDR2 YFSETQ. This CDR3 region has 16 residues. Trimming shortened V by 3 bases and J by 0 bases, and 15 bases separated the two germline ends. The CDR3 coding sequence is TGCGCCAGCAGCTCCCGGTGGGGCAGGGTGAACACTGAAGCTTTCTTT. Translating gives CASSSRWGRVNTEAFF.

Only a few counts were recorded for this clonotype. V gene TRBV5-1 combines with J gene TRBJ1-1, with unresolved D. Trimming took off 0 bases at V and 6 bases at J, with 9 bases between the two ends. The CDR3 length is 13 residues. CDR1 is SGHRS, CDR2 YFSETQ, per germline. Here the CDR3 reads CASSLGVAAEAFF. CDR3 DNA sequence: TGCGCCAGCAGCTTGGGAGTTGCCGCTGAAGCTTTCTTT.